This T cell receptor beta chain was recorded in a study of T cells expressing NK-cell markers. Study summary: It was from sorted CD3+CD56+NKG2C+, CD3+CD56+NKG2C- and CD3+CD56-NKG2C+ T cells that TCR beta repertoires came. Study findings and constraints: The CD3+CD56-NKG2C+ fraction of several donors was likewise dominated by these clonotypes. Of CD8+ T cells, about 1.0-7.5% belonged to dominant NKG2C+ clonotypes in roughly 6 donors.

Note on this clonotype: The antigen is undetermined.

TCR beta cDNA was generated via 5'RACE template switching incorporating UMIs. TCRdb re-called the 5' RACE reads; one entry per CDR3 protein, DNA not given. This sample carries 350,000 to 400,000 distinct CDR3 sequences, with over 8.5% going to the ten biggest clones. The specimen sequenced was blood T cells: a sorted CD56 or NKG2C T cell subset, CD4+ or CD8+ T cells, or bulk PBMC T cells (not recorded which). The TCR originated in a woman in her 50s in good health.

The CDR3 loop is CSATGKIAGGGYNEQFF. The chain uses TRBV20-1 and TRBJ2-1; TCRdb calls TRBD2, which cannot be checked without DNA. From germline, CDR1 is DFQATT and CDR2 SNEGSKA (reference sequence). The CDR3 loop spans 17 amino acids.